Below are 30 T cell receptor beta chains sequenced from a single sample in a study of breast tumors, draining lymph nodes, adjacent tissues. The lymph nodes were axillary draining lymph nodes from breast cancer patients. TCRdb re-called the multiplex PCR reads through MiXCR, storing one row per CDR3 protein. This sample carries 130,000 or so distinct CDR3 sequences, roughly 20% of them seen once, and the ten largest clones take roughly 2.4%. Source material: axillary lymph node tissue. The source is a female donor with breast cancer. Some clones in this sample may be carry-over from other donors' samples.

On this clonotype itself: The conserved final phenylalanine or tryptophan is absent from the CDR3, which likely points to a read error. V usage is TRBV7-9 and J usage is TRBJ2-7; D call uncertain. The CDR3 contains 14 residues. V was pared by 1 base and J by 3 bases, with 10 bases between. The germline V gene has CDR1 SEHNR and CDR2 FQNEAQ (reference sequence). The CDR3 reads CASSLGGTSYEQYL. CDR3 nucleotides: TGTGCCAGCAGCTTAGGCGGCACCAGCTACGAGCAGTACCTC.

This clonotype turned up a few times. This sequence joins TRBV19 and TRBJ1-3; possible D gene TRBD1, 5 bases. Germline CDR1 reads LNHDA; CDR2 reads SQIVND (reference sequence). This CDR3 spans 15 amino acids. V lost 4 bases to trimming and J lost 0 bases, with 10 bases between them. CDR3 coding DNA: TGTGCCAGTAGTACAGGGACCCTCTCTGGAAACACCATATATTTT. Residues: CASSTGTLSGNTIYF.

This rearrangement joins TRBV19 to TRBJ2-4, with a weak D call TRBD2 (6 bases). Trimming took off 6 bases at V and 5 bases at J, with 11 bases between the two ends. The CDR3 runs 13 residues. CDR1 LNHDA and CDR2 SQIVND come from the germline V gene (reference sequence). CDR3 amino acids: CASSRGIENIQYF. CDR3 DNA: TGTGCCAGTAGCCGCGGGATTGAAAACATTCAGTACTTC. Full variable domain (remainder filled in from reference TRBV19 and TRBJ2-4): DGGITQSPKYLFRKEGQNVTLSCEQNLNHDAMYWYRQDPGQGLRLIYYSQIVNDFQKGDIAEGYSVSREKKESFPLTVTSAQKNPTAFYLCASSRGIENIQYFGAGTRLSVL.

Comment on this clonotype: This could be a read error, since a much larger clone is one nucleotide away. The chain combines TRBV6-1 with TRBJ1-2; no definite D call. From germline, CDR1 is MNHNS and CDR2 SASEGT. This CDR3 has 15 amino acids. The CDR3 bases are TGTGCCAGCAGTGAAGGCGGGGTTCTTAACTATAGCTACACCTTC. It encodes CASSEGGVLNYSYTF.

This clonotype was seen repeatedly, ten times or more. The rearrangement joins TRBV2 to TRBJ2-3; 11 nucleotides line up with TRBD2. After removal of 3 bases from V and 0 bases from J, the junction contained 11 bases not matched to a gene. Germline CDR1 reads SNHLY; CDR2 reads FYNNEI. The CDR3 loop spans 19 amino acids. The CDR3 DNA follows: TGTGCCAGCAGTGACGTCGGAATAGCGGGAGGGCGCAGCACAGATACGCAGTATTTT. It yields the protein CASSDVGIAGGRSTDTQYF.

This clonotype appeared many times. V usage is TRBV7-3 and J usage is TRBJ2-1; a possible D gene is TRBD1 (5 bases). The V gene's germline CDR1 is SGHTA and CDR2 FQGTGA. CDR3 length: 14 amino acids. V lost 2 bases and J 8 bases, leaving 13 bases between the germline ends. CDR3 sequence (DNA): TGTGCCAGCAGCTTAGGGGCAGGGTTCGATGAGCAGTTCTTC. This gives the protein CASSLGAGFDEQFF.

This clonotype showed up many times. The rearrangement uses TRBV4-1 and TRBJ1-6; D is unclear. The V end was cut by 3 bases, the J end by 5 bases, with 11 bases between. Per germline, CDR1 MGHRA and CDR2 YSYEKL. The CDR3 has 15 residues. The CDR3 DNA reads as TGCGCCAGCAGCCATTTGGTAGAGAATAATTCACCCCTCCACTTT. It encodes CASSHLVENNSPLHF.

This clonotype was picked up a small number of times. This chain connects TRBV5-1 to TRBJ1-2; no definite D call. Germline V lookup: CDR1 SGHRS, CDR2 YFSETQ. There are 14 residues in the CDR3. V was cut by 0 bases and J by 6 bases, with 12 bases left in between. The CDR3 here is CASSLGLLGNGYTF. CDR3 nucleotides: TGCGCCAGCAGCTTGGGGCTACTAGGCAATGGCTACACCTTC. Drawing the rest from reference TRBV5-1 and TRBJ1-2, the complete variable domain is KAGVTQTPRYLIKTRGQQVTLSCSPISGHRSVSWYQQTPGQGLQFLFEYFSETQRNKGNFPGRFSGRQFSNSRSEMNVSTLELGDSALYLCASSLGLLGNGYTFGSGTRLTVV.

For this clonotype: This sequence may be a read error, since a much larger clone differs from it by one base. This chain uses TRBV6-1 with TRBJ2-3; TRBD2 agrees at 8 bases. Germline values: CDR1 MNHNS, CDR2 SASEGT. J lost 2 bases, V lost 4 bases, and 17 bases had no gene match. The CDR3 loop spans 19 amino acids. The CDR3 region has the DNA TGTGCCAGCAGTGGAGGGACAAACATAGCGGGGAAGATCACAGATACGCAGTATTTT. Its translation: CASSGGTNIAGKITDTQYF.

Many counts were recorded for this clonotype. The V and J genes are TRBV27 and TRBJ1-2, with 7 bases lining up with TRBD1. Germline V gives CDR1 MNHEY, CDR2 SMNVEV (reference sequence). This CDR3 spans 14 amino acids. J was trimmed by 4 bases and V by 5 bases; bases with no gene match: 7. CDR3 protein: CASSQSGQIYGYTF. CDR3 coding DNA: TGTGCCAGCAGTCAGTCGGGACAGATCTATGGCTACACCTTC.

The chain is built from TRBV6-5 and TRBJ2-1; D is perhaps TRBD1 (6 bases). The CDR3 covers 12 residues. Trimming cost V 5 bases and J 13 bases, with 15 bases left between them. The V gene's germline CDR1 is MNHEY and CDR2 SVGAGI. This CDR3 is CASSPQGGRQFF. DNA for the CDR3: TGTGCCAGCAGTCCCCAAGGGGGAAGACAGTTCTTC.

The CDR3 reads CASSVPGSNTGELFF. CDR3 DNA: TGTGCCAGCAGCGTCCCGGGCTCGAACACCGGGGAGCTGTTTTTT. The chain couples TRBV2 to TRBJ2-2, with D uncertain. V was shortened by 6 bases and J by 0 bases, with 11 bases between the two germline ends. This CDR3 is 15 amino acids long. Germline V lookup: CDR1 SNHLY, CDR2 FYNNEI. The full variable domain, completed using reference TRBV2 and TRBJ2-2, is EPEVTQTPSHQVTQMGQEVILRCVPISNHLYFYWYRQILGQKVEFLVSFYNNEISEKSEIFDDQFSVERPDGSNFTLKIRSTKLEDSAMYFCASSVPGSNTGELFFGEGSRLTVL.

On this clonotype: A much more abundant neighbour one base away suggests this may be a read error. The chain links TRBV11-2 to TRBJ1-2; D not certain. The CDR3 covers 14 residues. CDR1 and CDR2 from the germline V gene are SGHAT and FQNNGV. V lost 1 base, J lost 3 bases, and 9 bases lay in between. CDR3 protein: CASSLVTQDYGYTF. The DNA of the CDR3 is TGTGCCAGCAGCTTAGTCACCCAAGACTATGGCTACACCTTC.

As concerns this clonotype: With a much larger clone just one base away, this may be a read error. Likely a read error: the CDR3 ends without its conserved phenylalanine or tryptophan. This rearrangement joins TRBV5-5 to TRBJ2-1, with TRBD2 matching over 8 bases. Trimming removed 0 bases from V and 4 bases from J; junction bases left unmatched: 3. Germline CDR1 and CDR2: SGHKS and YYEKEE (reference sequence). The CDR3 contains 15 residues. The chain's CDR3 is CASSLGLALYNEQFL. In nucleotides, the CDR3 is TGTGCCAGCAGCTTGGGACTAGCGTTATACAATGAGCAGTTCCTC.

In regard to this clonotype: One base away lies a much larger clone, so this may be a sequencing read error. The rearrangement uses TRBV10-3 and TRBJ2-1; 12 nucleotides align to TRBD2. Germline V gives CDR1 ENHRY, CDR2 SYGVKD. The CDR3 spans 17 residues. The CDR3: CTITASGRAAGRDEQFF. As DNA, the CDR3 is TGTACCATCACGGCTAGCGGGAGGGCCGCGGGTCGGGATGAGCAGTTCTTC.

This clonotype has ten or more counts. The rearrangement uses TRBV6-1 and TRBJ2-1, with 8 bases aligning to TRBD2. Germline CDR1 is MNHNS and CDR2 is SASEGT. The CDR3 contains 16 residues. V shed 1 base, J shed 2 bases, and the junction held 4 bases outside the gene matches. The CDR3 region has the DNA TGTGCCAGCAGTGAAGATACGGGAGGGACCTACAATGAGCAGTTCTTC. It translates to CASSEDTGGTYNEQFF.

Concerning this clonotype: A much larger clonotype is one base distant, so this may be a read error. The V and J genes are TRBV5-4 and TRBJ2-5; weak D call: TRBD1 (6 bases). Germline V gene data show CDR1 as SGHNT and CDR2 as YYREEE (reference sequence). The CDR3 is 15 residues long. The CDR3 DNA sequence: TGTGCCAGCAGTGAAGAAACAGGGATACAAGAGGCCCAGTACTTC. It encodes CASSEETGIQEAQYF.

The table lists this clonotype with many counts. The V call is TRBV5-4, the J call TRBJ2-7; D is unclear. Trimming shortened V by 1 base and J by 2 bases, and 10 bases separated the two germline ends. This CDR3 spans 14 amino acids. The germline CDR1 and CDR2 sequences are SGHNT and YYREEE (reference sequence). CDR3 DNA: TGTGCCAGCAGCTTGAGTTCGGGTCCCTACGAGCAGTACTTC. Its protein is CASSLSSGPYEQYF.

Worth noting for this clonotype: A much larger clone is a single base away; this may be a read error. The chain links TRBV4-1 to TRBJ2-7, with TRBD1 matching over 11 bases. The CDR3 is 15 amino acids. Germline values: CDR1 MGHRA, CDR2 YSYEKL. The V and J ends lost 0 bases and 9 bases, in that order; junction bases with no gene match: 7. CDR3 sequence: CASSQEDRGLNGQYF. CDR3 nucleotides: TGCGCCAGCAGCCAAGAGGACAGGGGGCTTAACGGGCAGTACTTC.

Details on this clonotype: Being one base from a much bigger clone, this may be a read error. This rearrangement joins TRBV7-9 to TRBJ2-1; tentatively, D is TRBD1 (5 bases). Trimming removed 3 bases at V and 8 bases at J, with 8 bases between. The CDR3 has 12 residues. CDR1 is SEHNR and CDR2 is FQNEAQ in the germline V gene (reference sequence). Here the CDR3 reads CASSLQGDEQFF. CDR3 in DNA: TGTGCCAGCAGCTTGCAGGGCGATGAGCAGTTCTTC.

This clonotype was detected many times. This chain connects TRBV20-1 to TRBJ2-3; D may be TRBD2 (5 bases). The CDR3 loop spans 15 amino acids. CDR1 is DFQATT, CDR2 SNEGSKA, per germline (reference sequence). Trimming took off 3 bases at V and 1 base at J, with 14 bases between the two ends. The CDR3 DNA sequence: TGCAGTGCTAGTGACTATAAGGGTCGCACAGATACGCAGTATTTT. Amino acids: CSASDYKGRTDTQYF.

A word on this clonotype: One end of the junction is discordant with germline, which a read error may explain. This chain links TRBV7-6 with TRBJ2-7; D not resolved. Germline lookup yields CDR1 SGHVS and CDR2 FNYEAQ. This CDR3 is built from 11 residues. CDR3 sequence (DNA): TGTGCCAGCAGCTTAGGATACGGGCAGTACTTC. This encodes CASSLGYGQYF. The full variable domain, in which reference TRBV7-6 and TRBJ2-7 provide the parts outside the CDR3, is GAGVSQSPRYKVTKRGQDVALRCDPISGHVSLYWYRQALGQGPEFLTYFNYEAQQDKSGLPNDRFSAERPEGSISTLTIQRTEQRDSAMYRCASSLGYGQYFGPGTRLTVT.

The table lists this clonotype with a few counts. The chain combines TRBV5-6 with TRBJ1-4; 8 nucleotides match TRBD1. The CDR3 extends over 14 amino acids. The V segment lost 4 bases and the J segment 5 bases; nucleotides outside the gene matches: 4. Germline V gene sequence: CDR1 SGHDT, CDR2 YYEEEE. The CDR3 sequence is CASSPGGRNEKLFF. CDR3 coding DNA: TGTGCCAGCAGCCCAGGGGGCAGGAATGAAAAACTGTTTTTT.

This clonotype was seen repeatedly, ten times or more. The chain couples TRBV27 to TRBJ2-7, with 14 positions matching TRBD2. The V segment lost 6 bases and the J segment 4 bases; nucleotides outside the gene matches: 8. The V gene's germline CDR1 is MNHEY and CDR2 SMNVEV (reference sequence). The CDR3 length is 16 residues. Written as DNA, the CDR3 is TGTGCCAGCAGAACCCACGGGACTAGCGGGAGTTACGAGCAGTACTTC. This codes for CASRTHGTSGSYEQYF.

This clonotype was recorded many times. This rearrangement joins TRBV6-1 to TRBJ1-2; D might be TRBD1 (6 bases). The CDR3 spans 13 residues. V gave up 4 bases and J gave up 7 bases, with 13 bases separating them. Germline CDR1 reads MNHNS; CDR2 reads SASEGT. The CDR3 DNA reads as TGTGCCAGCAGTGTTACAGGGTATGGTGGCTACACCTTC. This translates into CASSVTGYGGYTF.

This clonotype occurred many times. The J gene is TRBJ1-5, the V gene TRBV2; no clear D. V was cut by 0 bases and J by 7 bases, with 7 bases left in between. There are 13 residues in the CDR3. Germline-derived CDR1 and CDR2 are SNHLY and FYNNEI. The CDR3 nucleotides are TGTGCCAGCAGTGAAGCTCTTGGGCAGCCCCAGCATTTT. Encoded protein: CASSEALGQPQHF.

The chain uses TRBV10-3 and TRBJ2-1; the match to TRBD2 covers 12 bases. The CDR3 runs to 16 residues. V trimming: 6 bases; J trimming: 4 bases; junction bases outside the gene matches: 7. From germline, CDR1 is ENHRY and CDR2 SYGVKD. CDR3: CAIRKLAGGPYNEQFF. As DNA, the CDR3 is TGTGCCATCAGGAAGCTAGCGGGAGGGCCATACAATGAGCAGTTCTTC.

This clonotype was seen many times. The V gene is TRBV19, the J gene TRBJ2-2; TRBD2 agrees at 10 bases. V dropped 9 bases and J dropped 6; count of bases not matched to a gene: 16. The CDR3 spans 17 residues. Germline V gene sequence: CDR1 LNHDA, CDR2 SQIVND (reference sequence). CDR3 loop: CARTREKAGGSAGELFF. In DNA, the CDR3 is TGTGCCAGAACCCGAGAAAAAGCGGGAGGGTCGGCCGGGGAGCTGTTTTTT.

Ten or more counts support this clonotype. The chain recombines TRBV5-4 with TRBJ2-1, with 8 bases aligning to TRBD1. V gave up 0 bases and J gave up 6 bases; unmatched junction bases: 5. CDR3 length: 15 residues. Germline values: CDR1 SGHNT, CDR2 YYREEE (reference sequence). The CDR3 loop reads CASSLETGGFNEQFF. The DNA for the CDR3 is TGTGCCAGCAGCTTGGAAACAGGGGGTTTCAATGAGCAGTTCTTC.

This clonotype showed up many times. This sequence joins TRBV5-8 and TRBJ2-1, with 8 bases matching TRBD2. Trimming took 0 bases from V and 3 from J; bases not matched to a gene: 2. Germline V gene lookup returns CDR1 SGHTS and CDR2 YDEGEE. The CDR3 length is 15 residues. The CDR3 here is CASSLGRGGYNEQFF. CDR3 DNA sequence: TGTGCCAGCAGCTTGGGTCGGGGGGGCTACAATGAGCAGTTCTTC.